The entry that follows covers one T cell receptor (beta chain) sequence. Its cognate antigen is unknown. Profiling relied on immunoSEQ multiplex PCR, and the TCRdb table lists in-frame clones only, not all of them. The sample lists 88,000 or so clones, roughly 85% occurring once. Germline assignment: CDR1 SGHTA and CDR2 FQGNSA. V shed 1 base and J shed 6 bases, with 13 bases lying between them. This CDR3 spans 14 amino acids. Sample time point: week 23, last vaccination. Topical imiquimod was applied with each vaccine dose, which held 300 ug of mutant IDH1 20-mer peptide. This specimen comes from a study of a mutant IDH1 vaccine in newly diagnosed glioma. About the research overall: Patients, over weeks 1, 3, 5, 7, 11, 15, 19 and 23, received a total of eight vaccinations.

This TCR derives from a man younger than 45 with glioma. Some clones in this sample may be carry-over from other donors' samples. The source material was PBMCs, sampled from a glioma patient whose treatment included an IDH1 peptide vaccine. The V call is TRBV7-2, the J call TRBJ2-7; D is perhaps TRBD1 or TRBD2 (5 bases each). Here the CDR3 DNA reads TGTGCCAGCAGCTTAGGGGGGTTAAGCGGCGAGCAGTACTTC. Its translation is CASSLGGLSGEQYF.